Listed below are T cell receptor beta chains from one sample, sequenced in a study of monozygotic twins with inflammatory bowel disease. TCRdb derives one entry per CDR3 protein from the 5' RACE reads, leaving out DNA. The sample totals about 200,000 distinct CDR3 sequences. The sample consisted of blood. These receptors were obtained from a human donor with ulcerative colitis or Crohn's disease, or a healthy co-twin of an affected twin (not recorded which). Both conserved end residues are part of each CDR3.

v_gene	j_gene	CDR3aa
TRBV29-1	TRBJ2-1	CSGRSYNEQFF
TRBV27	TRBJ1-1	CASTSLWNRDRMNTEAFF
TRBV4-1	TRBJ1-2	CASSQKEAGANYGYTF
TRBV4-1	TRBJ1-1	CASSPRDRGLNTEAFF
TRBV12-3/TRBV12-4	TRBJ1-1	CASRDWETEAFF
TRBV5-4	TRBJ2-1	CATSLKDPWSEQFF
TRBV6-5	TRBJ1-5	CASSLGIYSNQPQHF
TRBV29-1	TRBJ2-2	CRVEAANTGELFF
TRBV5-1	TRBJ2-5	CASSLGGGETQYF
TRBV4-2	TRBJ2-1	CASSQESTSGGAFGEQFF
TRBV7-8	TRBJ1-5	CASSLAATGFNQPQHF
TRBV5-1	TRBJ1-1	CASSLMGDVGEAFF
TRBV5-1	TRBJ2-1	CASSSTSTAYNEQFF
TRBV13	TRBJ2-2	CASSLGDTNTGELFF
TRBV10-3	TRBJ2-5	CAISESQRETQYF
TRBV20-1	TRBJ1-4	CSASDLGTLHEKLFF
TRBV3-1	TRBJ1-1	CASSQFSNLGEAFF
TRBV7-3	TRBJ2-1	CASSLTGGKVDEQFF
TRBV15	TRBJ2-3	CATSRPFGGSRRDTQYF
TRBV6-5	TRBJ2-3	CASSYLDTQYF
TRBV5-1	TRBJ1-2	CASSLKSGTFDSYGYTF
TRBV5-1	TRBJ2-7	CASSLEGGIEQYF
TRBV20-1	TRBJ2-7	CSAATGTSSYEQYF
TRBV7-8	TRBJ2-7	CASSLWGNGEQYF
TRBV7-2	TRBJ2-1	CASSSWTSGLDEQFF
TRBV7-9	TRBJ2-2	CASSPRLADGPGELFF
TRBV12-3/TRBV12-4	TRBJ1-2	CASSLAWTGEGYTF
TRBV27	TRBJ2-7	CASSTQGRGTPYEQYF
TRBV7-8	TRBJ2-5	CASSSRGQGALSETQYF
TRBV2	TRBJ1-2	CASSVGGPRYGYTF
TRBV6-2/TRBV6-3	TRBJ2-1	CASSRTAGSPNEQFF
TRBV11-3	TRBJ2-7	CASSPSGTGSDEQYF
TRBV12-3/TRBV12-4	TRBJ1-1	CASAQGSGNTEAFF
TRBV5-4	TRBJ2-5	CASSLEPANQETQYF
TRBV24-1	TRBJ2-1	CATSDASGSNEQFF
TRBV6-1	TRBJ2-7	CASSEALLYEQYF
TRBV4-1	TRBJ1-2	CASSQGAGEGYGYTF
TRBV7-3	TRBJ2-1	CASSSTSGGPHEQFF
TRBV20-1	TRBJ1-6	CSAETGDNSPLHF
TRBV5-1	TRBJ1-1	CASSAPGDTEAFF
TRBV19	TRBJ2-2	CASSRSNTGELFF
TRBV6-4	TRBJ2-2	CASSDGTNTGELFF
TRBV9	TRBJ2-3	CASSARGGTGSTDTQYF
TRBV6-1	TRBJ2-2	CASSKGGHGELFF
TRBV19	TRBJ2-1	CASSIGAGVADEQFF
TRBV6-5	TRBJ1-1	CASSYSAVEGGTEAFF